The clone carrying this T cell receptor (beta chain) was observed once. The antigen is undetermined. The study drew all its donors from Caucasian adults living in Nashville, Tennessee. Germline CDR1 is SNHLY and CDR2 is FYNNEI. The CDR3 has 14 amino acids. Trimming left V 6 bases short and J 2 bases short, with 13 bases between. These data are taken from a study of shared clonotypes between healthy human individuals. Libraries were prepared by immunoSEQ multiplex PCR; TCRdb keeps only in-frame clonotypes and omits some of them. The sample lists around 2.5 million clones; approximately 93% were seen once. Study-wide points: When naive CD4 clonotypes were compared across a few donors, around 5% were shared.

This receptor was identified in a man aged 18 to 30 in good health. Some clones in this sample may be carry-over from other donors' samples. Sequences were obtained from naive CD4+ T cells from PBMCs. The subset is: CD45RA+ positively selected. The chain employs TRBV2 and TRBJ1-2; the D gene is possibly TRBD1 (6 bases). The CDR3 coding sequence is TGTGCCAGCAGGGCGACAGGCTCGAACTATGGCTACACCTTC. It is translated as CASRATGSNYGYTF.